This T cell receptor (beta chain) was sequenced for a study of tumor-infiltrating lymphocytes in glioblastoma multiforme. Three nested ARM-PCR rounds with V-beta and C-beta primers built TCRB libraries. A C-beta primer primed TCRB cDNA from about 0.45 ug RNA. Unique molecular identifiers were not described for the libraries. TCRdb fed the multiplex PCR reads into MiXCR, producing one record per CDR3 protein. The sample lists around 30,000 distinct CDR3 sequences, roughly two thirds occurring once. For this clonotype: One junction end does not reproduce the germline sequence, and a read error may be involved.

Germline V gene lookup returns CDR1 SGHAT and CDR2 FQNNGV. CDR3 length: 14 residues. The V and J genes are TRBV11-2 and TRBJ1-1; the D gene is possibly TRBD1 (6 bases). The sequence came from a male donor with glioblastoma. The sequenced sample consisted of brain tumor tissue. CDR3: CASSVDIGGTEASF. CDR3 nucleotides: TGTGCCAGCAGCGTGGATATAGGGGGGACTGAAGCTTCCTTT.